The T cell receptor beta chain under discussion was sequenced for a study of shared clonotypes between healthy human individuals. Whole-study results and caveats: Naive subsets usually exceeded memory subsets in estimated richness. Donors were few, which limited the genetic and exposure-history diversity represented.

Profiling relied on immunoSEQ multiplex PCR, and the TCRdb table lists in-frame clones only, not all of them. The data contain around 600,000 clones, around 97% of them singletons. CDR1 is SGHRS, CDR2 YFSETQ, per germline. Losses at the gene ends were 6 bases for V and 3 bases for J; bases not matched to a gene: 3. The CDR3 totals 13 residues. On this clone: The antigen remains unidentified.

Sequencing input: naive CD4+ T cells sorted from blood. Documented subset: CD45RA+ positively selected. The clonotype was recovered from a woman aged 30 to 39 in good health. V and J are TRBV5-1 and TRBJ2-7; 10 nucleotides align to TRBD1. The CDR3 loop is CASTDRGYYEQYF. The CDR3 DNA sequence: TGCGCCAGCACGGACAGGGGGTACTACGAGCAGTACTTC. Complete variable domain (other parts from reference TRBV5-1 and TRBJ2-7): KAGVTQTPRYLIKTRGQQVTLSCSPISGHRSVSWYQQTPGQGLQFLFEYFSETQRNKGNFPGRFSGRQFSNSRSEMNVSTLELGDSALYLCASTDRGYYEQYFGPGTRLTVT.